The clone carrying this T cell receptor beta chain was recorded only once. The data derive from a study of cytomegalovirus exposure and HLA in healthy donors. The PCR had 60 Vbeta and 13 Jbeta primers. Sequencing was performed with immunoSEQ multiplex PCR; in TCRdb, only in-frame clones are kept and a portion is missing. The data show 90,000 to 120,000 clones, with roughly 85% seen just once and 3.1% held by the top ten. The CDR3 runs to 13 residues. V dropped 1 base and J dropped 11; count of bases not matched to a gene: 3. CDR1 and CDR2 (germline): LNHNV, YYDKDF (reference sequence). Sequencing was performed on PBMCs. The V call is TRBV15, the J call TRBJ1-1; 11 bases are shared with TRBD1. This clonotype originated in a woman aged 40 to 49 in good health and CMV-seronegative. The CDR3 is CATSRVRDRGAFF. The CDR3 DNA reads as TGTGCCACCAGCAGAGTCCGGGACAGGGGGGCTTTCTTT. The variable domain in full, completed from reference TRBV15 and TRBJ1-1, reads DAMVIQNPRYQVTQFGKPVTLSCSQTLNHNVMYWYQQKSSQAPKLLFHYYDKDFNNEADTPDNFQSRRPNTSFCFLDIRSPGLGDTAMYLCATSRVRDRGAFFGQGTRLTVV.